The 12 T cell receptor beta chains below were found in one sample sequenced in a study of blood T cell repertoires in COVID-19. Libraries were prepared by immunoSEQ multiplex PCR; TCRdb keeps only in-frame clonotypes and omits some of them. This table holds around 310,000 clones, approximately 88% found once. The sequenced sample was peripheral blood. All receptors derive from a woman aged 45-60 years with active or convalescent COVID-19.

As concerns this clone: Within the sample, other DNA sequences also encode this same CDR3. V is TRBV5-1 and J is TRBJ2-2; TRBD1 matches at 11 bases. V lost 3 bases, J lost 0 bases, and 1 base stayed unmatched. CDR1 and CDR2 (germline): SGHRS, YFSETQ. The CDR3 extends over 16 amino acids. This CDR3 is CASSSGQGANTGELFF. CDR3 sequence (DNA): TGCGCCAGCAGCTCGGGACAGGGGGCGAACACCGGGGAGCTGTTTTTT.

CDR3 coding DNA: TGTGCCAGCAGCCCTCGGGGGAGCTCCTACAATGAGCAGTTCTTC. Protein: CASSPRGSSYNEQFF. V usage is TRBV11-2 and J usage is TRBJ2-1, with D tentatively TRBD2 (6 bases). The CDR3 is made up of 15 amino acids. Trimming cost V 5 bases and J 0 bases, with 11 bases left between them. Germline V CDR1 and CDR2: SGHAT, FQNNGV.

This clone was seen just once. The DNA for the CDR3 is TGCAGCGGTACAGGGGGCCGATTGGAACAGCATTTT. It translates to CSGTGGRLEQHF. The chain links TRBV29-1 to TRBJ1-5, with 9 bases matching TRBD1. CDR3 length: 12 residues. J was trimmed by 13 bases and V by 7 bases; bases with no gene match: 11. Germline CDR1 is SQVTM and CDR2 is ANQGSEA. Combining the CDR3 with reference TRBV29-1 and TRBJ1-5 gives the whole variable domain SAVISQKPSRDICQRGTSLTIQCQVDSQVTMMFWYRQQPGQSLTLIATANQGSEATYESGFVIDKFPISRPNLTFSTLTVSNMSPEDSSIYLCSGTGGRLEQHFGDGTRLSIL.

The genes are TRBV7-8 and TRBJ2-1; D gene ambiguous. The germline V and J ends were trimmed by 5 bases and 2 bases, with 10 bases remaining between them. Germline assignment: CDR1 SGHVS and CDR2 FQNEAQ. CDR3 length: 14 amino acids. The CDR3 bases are TGTGCCAGCAGCCAAGACATGACCTACAATGAGCAGTTCTTC. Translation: CASSQDMTYNEQFF.

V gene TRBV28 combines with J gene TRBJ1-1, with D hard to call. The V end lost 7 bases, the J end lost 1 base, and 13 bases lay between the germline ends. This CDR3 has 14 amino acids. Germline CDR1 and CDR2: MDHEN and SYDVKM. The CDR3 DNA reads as TGTGCCAGCAACCGTCCAGGTGGGAACACTGAAGCTTTCTTT. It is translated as CASNRPGGNTEAFF.

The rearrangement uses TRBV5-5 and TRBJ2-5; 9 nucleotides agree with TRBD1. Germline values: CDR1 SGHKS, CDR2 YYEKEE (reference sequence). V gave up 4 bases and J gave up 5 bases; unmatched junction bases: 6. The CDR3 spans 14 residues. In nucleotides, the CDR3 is TGTGCCAGCAGCCAGCGGGACAGGGTGGAGACCCAGTACTTC. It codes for CASSQRDRVETQYF.

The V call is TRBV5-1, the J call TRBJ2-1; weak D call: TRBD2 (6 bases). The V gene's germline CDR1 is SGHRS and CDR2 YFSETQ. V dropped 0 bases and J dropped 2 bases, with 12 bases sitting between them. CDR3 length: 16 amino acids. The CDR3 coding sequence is TGCGCCAGCAGCTTGGGAGATACTAGCCCCTACAATGAGCAGTTCTTC. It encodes CASSLGDTSPYNEQFF.

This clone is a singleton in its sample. CDR3 sequence (DNA): TGTGCCAGCAGTCCAGCCGCAGGGGGATTAGACATTCAGTACTTC. Protein sequence: CASSPAAGGLDIQYF. This chain links TRBV28 with TRBJ2-4, with 7 nucleotides matching TRBD1. Germline CDR1 MDHEN, CDR2 SYDVKM. The V segment lost 5 bases and the J segment 8 bases; nucleotides outside the gene matches: 12. The CDR3 has 15 amino acids.

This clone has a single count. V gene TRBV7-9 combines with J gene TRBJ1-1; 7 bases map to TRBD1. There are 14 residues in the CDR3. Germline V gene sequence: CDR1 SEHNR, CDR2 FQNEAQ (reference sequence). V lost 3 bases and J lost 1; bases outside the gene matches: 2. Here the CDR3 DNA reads TGTGCCAGCAGCTTTACAGGGGCGAACACTGAAGCTTTCTTT. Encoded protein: CASSFTGANTEAFF.

The CDR3 is CASSAGAGISTDTQYF. The DNA for the CDR3 is TGTGCCAGCAGTGCAGGAGCGGGCATTAGCACAGATACGCAGTATTTT. J is TRBJ2-3 and V is TRBV7-3; D may be TRBD2 (6 bases). CDR1 is SGHTA and CDR2 is FQGTGA in the germline V gene. V was trimmed by 6 bases and J by 0 bases, leaving 16 bases between them. The CDR3 is 16 residues long.

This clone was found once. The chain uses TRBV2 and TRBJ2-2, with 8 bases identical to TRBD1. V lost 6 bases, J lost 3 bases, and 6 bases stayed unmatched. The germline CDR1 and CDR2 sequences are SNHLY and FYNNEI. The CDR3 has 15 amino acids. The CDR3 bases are TGTGCCAGCAGGCCCGGGACAGGATACACCGGGGAGCTGTTTTTT. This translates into CASRPGTGYTGELFF. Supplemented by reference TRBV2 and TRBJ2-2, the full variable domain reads EPEVTQTPSHQVTQMGQEVILRCVPISNHLYFYWYRQILGQKVEFLVSFYNNEISEKSEIFDDQFSVERPDGSNFTLKIRSTKLEDSAMYFCASRPGTGYTGELFFGEGSRLTVL.

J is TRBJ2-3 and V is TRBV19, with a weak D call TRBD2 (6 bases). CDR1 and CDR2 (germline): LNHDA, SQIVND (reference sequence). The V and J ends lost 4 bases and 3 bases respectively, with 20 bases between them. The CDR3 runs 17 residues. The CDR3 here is CASSTSHGRGRTDTQYF. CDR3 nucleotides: TGTGCCAGTAGTACCTCTCACGGGAGAGGTAGAACAGATACGCAGTATTTT.